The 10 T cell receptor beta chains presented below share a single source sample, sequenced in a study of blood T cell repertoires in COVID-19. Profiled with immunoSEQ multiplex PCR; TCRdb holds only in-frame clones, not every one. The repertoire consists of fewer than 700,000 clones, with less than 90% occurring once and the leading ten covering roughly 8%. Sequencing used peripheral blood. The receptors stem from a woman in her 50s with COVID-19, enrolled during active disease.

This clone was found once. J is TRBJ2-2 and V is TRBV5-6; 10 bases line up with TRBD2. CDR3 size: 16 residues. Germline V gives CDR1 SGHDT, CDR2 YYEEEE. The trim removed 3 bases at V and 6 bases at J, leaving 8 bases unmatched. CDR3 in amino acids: CASSSSSGGGPGELFF. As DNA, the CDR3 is TGTGCCAGCAGCTCTTCTAGCGGGGGAGGCCCCGGGGAGCTGTTTTTT.

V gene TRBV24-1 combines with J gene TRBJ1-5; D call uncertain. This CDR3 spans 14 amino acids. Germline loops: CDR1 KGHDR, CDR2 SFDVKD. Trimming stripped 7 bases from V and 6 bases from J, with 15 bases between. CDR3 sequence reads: CATRRRTLCQPQHF. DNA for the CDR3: TGTGCCACCAGGCGGAGGACCCTATGTCAGCCCCAGCATTTT.

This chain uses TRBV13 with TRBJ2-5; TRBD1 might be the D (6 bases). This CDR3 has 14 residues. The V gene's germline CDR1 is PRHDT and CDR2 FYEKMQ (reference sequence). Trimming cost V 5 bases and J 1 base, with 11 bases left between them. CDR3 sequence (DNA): TGTGCCAGCAGCCCTGACAGGTTCCAAGAGACCCAGTACTTC. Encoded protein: CASSPDRFQETQYF.

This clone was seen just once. The CDR3 region is CASSPGGKGGYTF. CDR3 coding DNA: TGTGCCAGCAGTCCGGGGGGCAAGGGGGGCTACACCTTC. The chain uses TRBV12-3 or TRBV12-4 and TRBJ1-2, with D perhaps matching TRBD1 (6 bases). V was trimmed by 5 bases and J by 8 bases, leaving 15 bases between them. This CDR3 has 13 amino acids.

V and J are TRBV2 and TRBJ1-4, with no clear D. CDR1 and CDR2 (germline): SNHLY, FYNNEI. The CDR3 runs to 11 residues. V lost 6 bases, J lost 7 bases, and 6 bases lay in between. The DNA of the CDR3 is TGTGCCAGCAGGGCTAGTGAAAAACTGTTTTTT. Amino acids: CASRASEKLFF.

The CDR3 bases are TGTGCCAGCAGCCACCTTCGGGACAGGGCCCTTGAAAAACTGTTTTTT. It specifies CASSHLRDRALEKLFF. The rearrangement uses TRBV14 and TRBJ1-4; 9 nucleotides match TRBD1. The CDR3 runs to 16 residues. The germline CDR1 and CDR2 sequences are SGHDN and FVKESK. Germline trimming cut 3 bases from V and 7 bases from J; bases unmatched to any gene: 9.

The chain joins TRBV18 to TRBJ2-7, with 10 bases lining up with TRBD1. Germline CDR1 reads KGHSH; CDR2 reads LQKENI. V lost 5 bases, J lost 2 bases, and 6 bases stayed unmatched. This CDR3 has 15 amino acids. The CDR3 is CASSKAGTGAYEQYF. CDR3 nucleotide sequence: TGTGCCAGCTCAAAAGCCGGGACAGGGGCCTACGAGCAGTACTTC.

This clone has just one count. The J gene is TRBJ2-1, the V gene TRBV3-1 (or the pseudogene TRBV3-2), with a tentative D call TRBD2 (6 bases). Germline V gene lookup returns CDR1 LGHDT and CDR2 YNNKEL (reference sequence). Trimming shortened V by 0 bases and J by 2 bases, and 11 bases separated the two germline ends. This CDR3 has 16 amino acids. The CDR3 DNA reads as TGTGCCAGCAGCCAAGATGGGGGACTGGCCTACAATGAGCAGTTCTTC. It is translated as CASSQDGGLAYNEQFF.

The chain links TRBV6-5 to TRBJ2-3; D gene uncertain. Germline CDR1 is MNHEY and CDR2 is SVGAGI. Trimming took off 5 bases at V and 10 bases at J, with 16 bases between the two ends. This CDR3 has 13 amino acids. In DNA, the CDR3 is TGTGCCAGCAGTCAGATCAGTGTCAGTTCGCAGTATTTT. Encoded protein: CASSQISVSSQYF.

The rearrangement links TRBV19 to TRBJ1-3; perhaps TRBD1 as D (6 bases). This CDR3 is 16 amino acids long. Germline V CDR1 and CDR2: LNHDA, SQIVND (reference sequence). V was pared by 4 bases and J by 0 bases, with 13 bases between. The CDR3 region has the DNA TGTGCCAGTAGTACGACAGGCTTTAGCTCTGGAAACACCATATATTTT. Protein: CASSTTGFSSGNTIYF.